Listed here are 23 T cell receptor beta chains from one sample, sequenced in a study of T cells in Graves' hyperthyroidism and ophthalmopathy. Researchers amplified the TCR beta CDR3 regions from RNA transcripts. The TCR CDR3 first-round RT-PCR relied on the HTBI primer set. TCRdb processed the multiplex PCR reads anew with MiXCR; each CDR3 protein has one entry. Among some 370,000 distinct CDR3 sequences listed, about 17% were seen once. The sequenced sample was blood. The receptor set was obtained from a woman aged 25 to 39 with Graves' hyperthyroidism that later progressed to Graves' ophthalmopathy.

This clonotype appeared many times. The gene calls are TRBV11-2 and TRBJ2-1; TRBD2 matches at 16 bases. This CDR3 contains 17 residues. V dropped 5 bases and J dropped 8; count of bases not matched to a gene: 9. Germline V CDR1 and CDR2: SGHAT, FQNNGV. Here the CDR3 DNA reads TGTGCCAGCAGCCCGGGGACTAGCGGGAGGGATTGGGATGAGCAGTTCTTC. Protein: CASSPGTSGRDWDEQFF. Full variable domain (remainder filled in from reference TRBV11-2 and TRBJ2-1): EAGVAQSPRYKIIEKRQSVAFWCNPISGHATLYWYQQILGQGPKLLIQFQNNGVVDDSQLPKDRFSAERLKGVDSTLKIQPAKLEDSAVYLCASSPGTSGRDWDEQFFGPGTRLTVL.

This clonotype has a count of ten or more. This chain joins TRBV28 and TRBJ1-6, with D possibly matching TRBD1 (6 bases). CDR1 and CDR2 (germline): MDHEN, SYDVKM. Trimming took 3 bases from V and 3 from J, leaving 9 bases between them. The CDR3 length is 15 residues. CDR3 residues: CASSLRTDYNSPLHF. CDR3 sequence (DNA): TGTGCCAGCAGTTTGAGGACAGACTATAATTCACCCCTCCACTTT.

There are many counts of this clonotype. The DNA of the CDR3 is TGTGCCAGCAGCCTGCTTAGCGGGGGCGACTACTCCTACGAGCAGTACTTC. The encoded protein is CASSLLSGGDYSYEQYF. V is TRBV11-2 and J is TRBJ2-7, with 9 bases fitting TRBD2. CDR3 length: 17 residues. Germline trimming cut 5 bases from V and 0 bases from J; bases unmatched to any gene: 11. Germline V gives CDR1 SGHAT, CDR2 FQNNGV.

This clonotype was counted a few times. The rearrangement uses TRBV9 and TRBJ2-2; 7 positions match TRBD1. Germline CDR1 SGDLS, CDR2 YYNGEE. The CDR3 consists of 16 residues. The V gene end was trimmed by 3 bases and the J gene end by 4 bases; junction bases not matched to a gene: 9. The CDR3 DNA reads TGTGCCAGCAGCGCGAAGTCGGGACAGATCACCGGGGAGCTGTTTTTT. Residues: CASSAKSGQITGELFF.

This clonotype was picked up a small number of times. Compared with germline, one end of the junction differs, possibly owing to a read error. This chain uses TRBV16 with TRBJ1-2; 8 bases are a match to TRBD1. This CDR3 contains 15 residues. Germline CDR1 and CDR2: KGHSY and FQNENV. The CDR3 DNA follows: TGTACCAGCAGCTTTGGCGGACAGGGCGCCTATGGCTACACCTTC. This sequence encodes CTSSFGGQGAYGYTF.

At least ten counts were recorded for this clonotype. The chain couples TRBV7-2 to TRBJ2-2, with 7 bases matching TRBD1. The germline gives CDR1 SGHTA, CDR2 FQGNSA. The CDR3 is 15 residues long. V dropped 5 bases and J dropped 5; count of bases not matched to a gene: 8. CDR3 bases: TGTGCCAGCAGCCCCTGGGACAGCGGAACCGGGGAGCTGTTTTTT. Amino acid sequence: CASSPWDSGTGELFF.

This clonotype was detected many times. The genes are TRBV3-1 and TRBJ2-1; TRBD1 agrees at 11 bases. With V trimmed by 3 bases and J by 3 bases, 1 base remained unmatched. This CDR3 region has 15 residues. CDR1 and CDR2 (germline): LGHDT, YNNKEL (reference sequence). CDR3 nucleotides: TGTGCCAGCAGCCAGGGACAGGGGGTCTACAATGAGCAGTTCTTC. Translation: CASSQGQGVYNEQFF.

As DNA, the CDR3 is TGTGCCAGCTCTTATTCGACAGGGAACTATGGCTACACCTTC. Protein: CASSYSTGNYGYTF. The chain carries TRBV2 and TRBJ1-2; 7 bases are shared with TRBD1. In germline, CDR1 is SNHLY, CDR2 FYNNEI. V was pared by 8 bases and J by 2 bases, with 8 bases of the junction left unmatched. The CDR3 covers 14 residues.

This clonotype has at least ten counts. This sequence joins TRBV4-1 and TRBJ2-3; 7 bases map to TRBD2. The CDR3 is 16 residues long. V was pared by 3 bases and J by 0 bases, with 6 bases of the junction left unmatched. Germline V gives CDR1 MGHRA, CDR2 YSYEKL. The CDR3 loop reads CASSQDSGPSTDTQYF. As DNA, the CDR3 is TGCGCCAGCAGCCAGGATAGCGGGCCAAGCACAGATACGCAGTATTTT.

This clonotype was detected once. This rearrangement joins TRBV25-1 to TRBJ2-7, with D possibly being TRBD2 (6 bases). The CDR3 extends over 14 amino acids. V lost 5 bases to trimming and J lost 3 bases, with 14 bases between them. Germline lookup yields CDR1 MGHDK and CDR2 SYGVNS. CDR3 protein: CASSYGGRGYEQYF. DNA for the CDR3: TGTGCCAGCAGTTACGGGGGAAGGGGCTACGAGCAGTACTTC.

This clonotype has at least ten counts. The chain has TRBV5-1 and TRBJ2-5; D call uncertain. Trimming took 2 bases from V and 2 from J, leaving 4 bases between them. Germline V lookup: CDR1 SGHRS, CDR2 YFSETQ. The CDR3 covers 12 residues. The CDR3 DNA reads TGCGCCAGCAGCTTAGAACAAGAGACCCAGTACTTC. It is translated as CASSLEQETQYF. The entire variable domain, with the rest obtained from reference TRBV5-1 and TRBJ2-5, is as follows: KAGVTQTPRYLIKTRGQQVTLSCSPISGHRSVSWYQQTPGQGLQFLFEYFSETQRNKGNFPGRFSGRQFSNSRSEMNVSTLELGDSALYLCASSLEQETQYFGPGTRLLVL.

This clonotype was detected many times. J is TRBJ2-3 and V is TRBV12-3 or TRBV12-4; TRBD2 is a possible D gene (6 bases). Deletions cut 8 bases from V and 2 bases from J, with 14 bases between. The CDR3 is 14 amino acids. The CDR3 coding sequence is TGTGCCAGCGAGCCTGGGGGGAACACAGATACGCAGTATTTT. Protein sequence: CASEPGGNTDTQYF.

This clonotype has at least ten counts. J is TRBJ2-3 and V is TRBV28; 7 positions agree with TRBD2. V lost 6 bases and J lost 2; bases outside the gene matches: 11. The germline CDR1 and CDR2 sequences are MDHEN and SYDVKM. This CDR3 is 16 amino acids long. The CDR3 reads CASSPAGVVATDTQYF. DNA for the CDR3: TGTGCCAGCAGCCCGGCGGGGGTAGTCGCCACAGATACGCAGTATTTT. The full variable domain, in which reference TRBV28 and TRBJ2-3 provide the parts outside the CDR3, is DVKVTQSSRYLVKRTGEKVFLECVQDMDHENMFWYRQDPGLGLRLIYFSYDVKMKEKGDIPEGYSVSREKKERFSLILESASTNQTSMYLCASSPAGVVATDTQYFGPGTRLTVL.

This clonotype was counted ten times or more. The CDR3 bases are TGCGCCAGCAGCTTGGCCAAGGCGGGGGGCACAGATACGCAGTATTTT. This gives the protein CASSLAKAGGTDTQYF. The chain employs TRBV5-1 and TRBJ2-3; 7 bases agree with TRBD2. The ends lost 0 bases at V and 1 base at J; junction bases unmatched: 5. Germline loops: CDR1 SGHRS, CDR2 YFSETQ. The CDR3 consists of 16 residues.

This clonotype was detected a few times. The V gene is TRBV15, the J gene TRBJ1-5; D may be TRBD1 (6 bases). This CDR3 is 16 amino acids long. CDR1 and CDR2 (germline): LNHNV, YYDKDF (reference sequence). V lost 1 base and J 1 base, leaving 11 bases between the germline ends. The CDR3 region has the DNA TGTGCCACCAGCAGAGCCCCAGGGGAGAGCAATCAGCCCCAGCATTTT. Its protein is CATSRAPGESNQPQHF.

This clonotype was recorded many times. The chain links TRBV11-2 to TRBJ1-2; D is undetermined. The ends were cut back, 1 base at V and 2 bases at J, with 8 bases in the middle. Germline V gene lookup returns CDR1 SGHAT and CDR2 FQNNGV. This CDR3 is 14 amino acids long. Here the CDR3 reads CASSLATGNYGYTF. CDR3 DNA: TGTGCCAGCAGCTTAGCGACGGGAAACTATGGCTACACCTTC.

In this sample, this clonotype turned up many times. The rearrangement joins TRBV28 to TRBJ2-5, with TRBD1 matching over 8 bases. This CDR3 spans 15 amino acids. J lost 7 bases, V lost 4 bases, and 11 bases had no gene match. Germline V gives CDR1 MDHEN, CDR2 SYDVKM. This CDR3 is CASSYLTGEYGTQYF. The CDR3 DNA follows: TGTGCCAGCAGTTACCTGACAGGGGAATACGGGACCCAGTACTTC.

This chain links TRBV6-1 with TRBJ2-7; perhaps TRBD2 as D (6 bases). The CDR3 spans 15 residues. Trimming took off 8 bases at V and 2 bases at J, with 19 bases between the two ends. CDR1 MNHNS and CDR2 SASEGT come from the germline V gene. As DNA, the CDR3 is TGTGCCAGCTATACCGTGAGCGGGCCAACCTACGAGCAGTACTTC. This sequence encodes CASYTVSGPTYEQYF.

This clonotype was detected ten times or more. The chain employs TRBV9 and TRBJ1-2; D gene ambiguous. The CDR3 sequence is 16 residues long. Looked up from germline, CDR1 is SGDLS and CDR2 is YYNGEE. Deletions cut 5 bases from V and 6 bases from J, with 23 bases between. CDR3 sequence reads: CASRRPDRVGGNGYTF. The CDR3 DNA follows: TGTGCCAGCAGGCGCCCCGATCGCGTAGGAGGAAATGGCTACACCTTC.

This clonotype came up many times. The chain uses TRBV12-3 or TRBV12-4 and TRBJ2-1, with 8 bases that match TRBD2. V dropped 4 bases and J dropped 6; count of bases not matched to a gene: 20. The length of the CDR3 is 19 residues. This CDR3 is CASSSYTSGGGETGNEQFF. The CDR3 DNA sequence: TGTGCCAGCAGTTCCTACACATCGGGGGGGGGAGAGACGGGCAATGAGCAGTTCTTC.

This clonotype showed up many times. This rearrangement joins TRBV7-9 to TRBJ2-3, with 12 bases that match TRBD2. The CDR3 spans 15 residues. The V gene's germline CDR1 is SEHNR and CDR2 FQNEAQ (reference sequence). The trim removed 5 bases at V and 4 bases at J, leaving 4 bases unmatched. CDR3 nucleotide sequence: TGTGCCAGCAGCCAGACTAGCGGGGGATCAGATACGCAGTATTTT. This sequence encodes CASSQTSGGSDTQYF.

This clonotype was observed a few times. Possible read error: a much larger clone is one base away. The rearrangement joins TRBV7-2 to TRBJ2-4, with 9 bases lining up with TRBD1. The germline gives CDR1 SGHTA, CDR2 FQGNSA. There are 13 residues in the CDR3. DNA for the CDR3: TGTGCCAGCAGCTGGACAGGGGAAAACGTTCAGTACTTC. As protein: CASSWTGENVQYF. Variable domain in full (rest from reference TRBV7-2 and TRBJ2-4): GAGVSQSPSNKVTEKGKDVELRCDPISGHTALYWYRQSLGQGLEFLIYFQGNSAPDKSGLPSDRFSAERTGGSVSTLTIQRTQQEDSAVYLCASSWTGENVQYFGAGTRLSVL.

This clonotype was recorded a few times. This chain joins TRBV14 and TRBJ2-7; possible D gene TRBD2, 6 bases. CDR3 length: 16 residues. Germline assignment: CDR1 SGHDN and CDR2 FVKESK. The V and J ends lost 0 bases and 1 base respectively, with 13 bases between them. The CDR3 DNA sequence: TGTGCCAGCAGCCAAGAAGGGGACTTGCGTTCCTACGAGCAGTACTTC. The encoded protein is CASSQEGDLRSYEQYF.